The rows below give T cell receptor beta chains drawn from one sample of a study of T cells in Graves' hyperthyroidism and ophthalmopathy. TCRdb processed the multiplex PCR reads anew with MiXCR; each CDR3 protein has one entry. The sample lists approximately 630,000 distinct CDR3 sequences; roughly 17% were seen once. The material sequenced was blood. The receptor source for this set is a woman in her twenties or thirties with Graves' hyperthyroidism. Each CDR3 is given with its conserved first and last residue. The D gene is left open where the match is weak. Size is stated for part of the rows, as once, few or many counts, or as a class when the clone is expanded.

D gene	CDR3 length	V gene	clone size	J gene	CDR3 protein	CDR3 DNA
TRBD2	15	TRBV6-5	many	TRBJ2-7	CASSSRTSGKYEQYF	TGTGCCAGCAGTTCCCGCACTAGCGGAAAGTACGAGCAGTACTTC
TRBD1	15	TRBV9	few	TRBJ2-7	CASSVQPGQSYEQYF	TGTGCCAGCAGCGTACAACCGGGACAGAGCTACGAGCAGTACTTC
.	12	TRBV2	many	TRBJ1-5	CAIGRNNQPQHF	TGTGCCATTGGGCGGAACAATCAGCCCCAGCATTTT
.	15	TRBV29-1	.	TRBJ1-2	CSVEAHVAAGGGYTF	TGCAGCGTTGAAGCCCACGTCGCCGCCGGCGGTGGCTACACCTTC
.	13	TRBV12-3/TRBV12-4	many	TRBJ1-2	CASSLPANYGYTF	TGTGCCAGCAGTTTACCGGCTAACTATGGCTACACCTTC
.	13	TRBV29-1	many	TRBJ2-5	CSVGSRGVGTQYF	TGCAGCGTTGGATCCCGTGGGGTGGGGACCCAGTACTTC
.	15	TRBV28	many	TRBJ2-3	CAIRVARDPRHTQYF	TGTGCCATCCGAGTTGCGCGGGACCCTCGACATACGCAGTATTTT
.	15	TRBV6-9	.	TRBJ1-3	CASSYRDSTGNTIYF	TGTGCCAGCAGTTACAGGGACTCTACTGGAAACACCATATATTTT
TRBD2	16	TRBV7-9	few	TRBJ2-1	CASRYPFGGGYNEQFF	TGTGCCAGCAGATATCCGTTTGGGGGAGGGTACAATGAGCAGTTCTTC
TRBD1	14	TRBV2	many	TRBJ2-5	CASSAGTGYLPQYF	TGTGCCAGCAGTGCCGGGACAGGGTATCTTCCCCAGTACTTC
.	13	TRBV11-2	.	TRBJ2-2	CASSHGSTGELFF	TGTGCCAGCAGCCATGGGTCTACCGGGGAGCTGTTTTTT
.	15	TRBV3-1	many	TRBJ1-5	CASSPGHLSNQPQHF	TGTGCCAGCAGCCCGGGGCACCTTAGCAATCAGCCCCAGCATTTT
.	15	TRBV2	few	TRBJ1-5	CASSENRQRVQPQHF	TGTGCCAGCAGTGAGAATCGACAGAGGGTTCAGCCCCAGCATTTT
.	14	TRBV7-3	few	TRBJ2-1	CASSLDLGSNEQFF	TGTGCCAGCAGCTTAGACCTGGGGTCTAATGAGCAGTTCTTC
TRBD2	17	TRBV28	many	TRBJ2-7	CASRGPGLAGVSYEQYF	TGTGCCAGCAGGGGACCGGGACTAGCGGGAGTTTCCTACGAGCAGTACTTC
TRBD1	15	TRBV5-5	few	TRBJ2-7	CASSIYRGTDYEQYF	TGTGCCAGCAGCATATACAGGGGTACAGACTACGAGCAGTACTTC
.	18	TRBV29-1	few	TRBJ2-1	CSVHAPFDQGGSYNEQFF	TGCAGCGTTCATGCACCCTTCGATCAGGGGGGCTCCTACAATGAGCAGTTCTTC
TRBD1	15	TRBV18	few	TRBJ2-2	CTSSPGTGSTGELFF	TGTACCAGCTCACCAGGGACAGGGAGCACCGGGGAGCTGTTTTTT
TRBD1	16	TRBV18	.	TRBJ2-7	CASSPQGQGPSYEQYF	TGTGCCAGCTCACCTCAGGGACAGGGGCCGTCCTACGAGCAGTACTTC
TRBD2	16	TRBV18	.	TRBJ2-2	CASSFATSGNTGELFF	TGTGCCAGCTCCTTCGCTACTAGCGGGAACACCGGGGAGCTGTTTTTT
TRBD1	14	TRBV12-3/TRBV12-4	few	TRBJ1-1	CASRDRQGGTEAFF	TGTGCCAGCAGGGACAGACAGGGAGGTACTGAAGCTTTCTTT
.	16	TRBV6-2/TRBV6-3	few	TRBJ2-1	CASSYGWDFSYNEQFF	TGTGCCAGCAGTTACGGATGGGACTTCTCCTACAATGAGCAGTTCTTC
.	13	TRBV19	.	TRBJ2-7	CASGYPQGYEQYF	TGTGCCAGTGGATACCCACAGGGCTACGAGCAGTACTTC
.	15	TRBV27	many	TRBJ1-1	CASSSLGFMNTEAFF	TGTGCCAGCAGTTCCCTCGGCTTTATGAACACTGAAGCTTTCTTT
.	16	TRBV24-1	many	TRBJ2-5	CATSDPQGNLRETQYF	TGTGCCACCAGTGATCCCCAGGGGAACCTTAGGGAGACCCAGTACTTC
.	13	TRBV6-1	many	TRBJ2-7	CATQGTIRREQYF	TGTGCCACCCAAGGGACGATACGCAGGGAGCAGTACTTC
.	17	TRBV18	many	TRBJ1-1	CASSLRRLGYQNTEAFF	TGTGCCAGCTCACTACGCCGGTTGGGGTATCAGAACACTGAAGCTTTCTTT
.	15	TRBV5-1	.	TRBJ1-5	CASSLGGPDGQPQHF	TGCGCCAGCAGCTTGGGAGGGCCTGACGGTCAGCCCCAGCATTTT
.	15	TRBV2	many	TRBJ2-5	CASSVRRARQETQYF	TGTGCCAGCAGTGTTCGCCGGGCACGGCAAGAGACCCAGTACTTC
.	15	TRBV9	.	TRBJ2-1	CASSVGGTEYNEQFF	TGTGCCAGCAGCGTAGGTGGGACGGAGTACAATGAGCAGTTCTTC
.	15	TRBV14	many	TRBJ1-1	CASSQVVGGDTEAFF	TGTGCCAGCAGCCAAGTAGTAGGCGGGGACACTGAAGCTTTCTTT
TRBD1	13	TRBV28	many	TRBJ2-7	CASRSGQGREQYF	TGTGCCAGCAGGTCGGGACAGGGAAGGGAGCAGTACTTC
.	13	TRBV2	many	TRBJ2-1	CASSENPYNEQFF	TGTGCCAGCAGTGAGAATCCCTACAATGAGCAGTTCTTC
.	11	TRBV2	many	TRBJ2-5	CASSQQETQYF	TGTGCCAGCAGTCAACAGGAGACCCAGTACTTC
TRBD2	14	TRBV6-1	many	TRBJ2-7	CASSLSGLAGEQYF	TGTGCCAGCAGTCTTTCAGGACTAGCGGGAGAGCAGTACTTC
.	14	TRBV7-2	many	TRBJ2-5	CASSSLGGGETQYF	TGTGCCAGCAGCTCCTTAGGGGGAGGAGAGACCCAGTACTTC
.	14	TRBV2	many	TRBJ2-7	CASSGGLGNYEQYF	TGTGCCAGCAGTGGGGGGCTCGGCAACTACGAGCAGTACTTC
.	15	TRBV18	few	TRBJ1-1	CASSRGDLMNTEAFF	TGTGCCAGCTCGCGCGGGGACCTCATGAACACTGAAGCTTTCTTT
.	14	TRBV5-1	.	TRBJ2-2	CASSTGLDTGELLF	TGCGCCAGCAGCACGGGACTTGACACCGGGGAGCTGCTTTTT
.	14	TRBV28	many	TRBJ1-2	CASERAGYNYGYTF	TGTGCCAGCGAACGCGCGGGTTATAACTATGGCTACACCTTC
.	18	TRBV5-6	.	TRBJ2-7	CASSSWMGGYVSSYEQYF	TGTGCCAGCAGCTCTTGGATGGGGGGTTATGTGAGCTCCTACGAGCAGTACTTC
.	14	TRBV20-1	few	TRBJ2-1	CSARDRVSIHEQFF	TGCAGTGCTAGAGATCGTGTTAGCATCCATGAGCAGTTCTTC
TRBD1	18	TRBV3-1	many	TRBJ1-2	CASSQDIRRQGAKDGYTF	TGTGCCAGCAGCCAAGATATTCGGAGACAGGGGGCGAAGGATGGCTACACCTTC
.	15	TRBV9	few	TRBJ1-5	CASSVGVGGNQPQHF	TGTGCCAGCAGCGTAGGGGTAGGGGGCAATCAGCCCCAGCATTTT
TRBD1	16	TRBV7-2	many	TRBJ2-1	CASSPLTGGDRNEQFF	TGTGCCAGCAGCCCACTTACAGGGGGCGATAGAAATGAGCAGTTCTTC